One sample yielded the 11 T cell receptor beta chains listed below, sequenced in a study of CD8 T cells in Susac syndrome. Roughly 0.45 to 1 ug RNA was reverse transcribed with random hexamers. MiXCR was run by TCRdb on the immunoSEQ multiplex PCR reads, yielding one entry per CDR3 protein. The sample holds around 23,000 distinct CDR3 sequences, roughly 93% seen once. The sample comprised CD8+ T cells from PBMCs. These receptors were obtained from a human donor with Susac syndrome.

The chain uses TRBV5-1 and TRBJ1-5; 11 bases are a match to TRBD1. Germline-derived CDR1 and CDR2 are SGHRS and YFSETQ. V dropped 3 bases and J dropped 0; count of bases not matched to a gene: 14. CDR3 length equals 20 residues. The CDR3, as DNA: TGCGCCAGCAGCTCGAAGTCCCGGGACAGGGGGGCCTATAGCAATCAGCCCCAGCATTTT. This translates into CASSSKSRDRGAYSNQPQHF.

The CDR3 coding sequence is TGTGCCGCACATGGGTATGGCTACACCTTC. Translation: CAAHGYGYTF. The chain has TRBV28 and TRBJ1-2, with D hard to call. Germline assignment: CDR1 MDHEN and CDR2 SYDVKM. The CDR3 has 10 residues. Trimming left V 11 bases short and J 5 bases short, with 9 bases between.

The rearrangement links TRBV12-1 to TRBJ1-5. TRBV12-1 is a pseudogene locus. The CDR3 contains 19 residues. CDR3 region: CASSFARPSRGPSNQPQHF. CDR3 coding DNA: TGTGCCAGCAGCTTTGCAAGGCCCTCAAGGGGCCCTAGCAATCAGCCCCAGCATTTT.

This chain connects TRBV4-1 to TRBJ2-7, with D tentatively TRBD2 (6 bases). The germline V gene has CDR1 MGHRA and CDR2 YSYEKL. Trimming took off 1 base at V and 2 bases at J, with 15 bases between the two ends. The CDR3 spans 16 residues. Here the CDR3 reads CASSQAAGHAAYEQYF. The CDR3 coding sequence is TGCGCCAGCAGCCAAGCAGCGGGTCACGCGGCCTACGAGCAGTACTTC.

This chain connects TRBV4-3 to TRBJ2-1, with 10 bases aligning to TRBD2. V was clipped by 0 bases and J by 0 bases; unmatched bases: 8. The CDR3 is made up of 19 amino acids. In germline, CDR1 is LGHNA, CDR2 YSLEER. CDR3 amino acids: CASSQDGAGGPYSYNEQFF. As DNA, the CDR3 is TGCGCCAGCAGCCAAGATGGAGCGGGGGGGCCCTACTCCTACAATGAGCAGTTCTTC.

This clonotype has a single count. The V gene is TRBV28, the J gene TRBJ1-1; no reliable D call. The CDR3 spans 13 residues. V dropped 3 bases and J dropped 4 bases, with 9 bases sitting between them. CDR1 is MDHEN, CDR2 SYDVKM, per germline. CDR3 region: CASSFTTRTEAFF. CDR3 coding DNA: TGTGCCAGCAGTTTCACCACGCGCACTGAAGCTTTCTTT.

The rearrangement uses TRBV10-3 and TRBJ2-3, with TRBD2 matching 8 bases. The CDR3 totals 17 residues. Germline CDR1 is ENHRY and CDR2 is SYGVKD. J was trimmed by 3 bases and V by 5 bases; bases with no gene match: 13. Here the CDR3 DNA reads TGTGCCATCAGTCCCGCGGGGGGTTTTGCGAGGACAGATACGCAGTATTTT. It translates to CAISPAGGFARTDTQYF.

The chain recombines TRBV7-3 with TRBJ2-3; D is undetermined. This CDR3 spans 16 amino acids. Germline CDR1 is SGHTA and CDR2 is FQGTGA. V was cut by 3 bases and J by 0 bases, with 13 bases left in between. This chain's CDR3 is CASSFSVLESTDTQYF. The CDR3 DNA reads as TGTGCCAGCAGCTTCTCCGTCCTTGAGAGCACAGATACGCAGTATTTT.

The rearrangement joins TRBV5-1 to TRBJ2-7; 7 nucleotides match TRBD2. In germline, CDR1 is SGHRS, CDR2 YFSETQ. Germline trimming cut 5 bases from V and 6 bases from J; bases unmatched to any gene: 11. This CDR3 region has 14 residues. DNA of the CDR3: TGCGCCAGCAGGCCAGGGACTACCCTCCCCGAGCAGTACTTC. Amino acid sequence: CASRPGTTLPEQYF.

V usage is TRBV6-2 or TRBV6-3 and J usage is TRBJ1-5; the D is unclear. Germline V gene sequence: CDR1 MNHEY, CDR2 SVGEGT. Trimming took off 0 bases at V and 3 bases at J, with 6 bases between the two ends. The CDR3 is 14 amino acids. For the CDR3, the DNA is TGTGCCAGCAGTTACTCGGGCCTCAATCAGCCCCAGCATTTT. Amino acids: CASSYSGLNQPQHF.

The chain combines TRBV7-9 with TRBJ2-1, with TRBD1 matching over 7 bases. Trimming at V came to 4 bases and at J to 3 bases, leaving 6 bases not matched to a gene. CDR3 length: 15 residues. CDR1 and CDR2 from the germline V gene are SEHNR and FQNEAQ (reference sequence). This chain's CDR3 is CASSSWDRNYNEQFF. As DNA, the CDR3 is TGTGCCAGCAGCTCCTGGGACAGAAACTACAATGAGCAGTTCTTC.